This T cell receptor (beta chain) is from a study of cytomegalovirus exposure and HLA in healthy donors. Sequenced by immunoSEQ multiplex PCR; TCRdb stores in-frame clones only, minus some. Here the sample spans 200,000 to 250,000 clones, 65% to 85% being singletons. V gave up 6 bases and J gave up 4 bases, with 15 bases separating them. Germline lookup yields CDR1 SNHLY and CDR2 FYNNEI. This CDR3 region has 14 residues. The sequencing sample was made of PBMCs. The rearrangement joins TRBV2 to TRBJ1-1, with D maybe TRBD1 (6 bases). This clonotype was obtained from a woman aged 25-40 years in good health and CMV-seropositive. The CDR3 reads CASSSTGSGTEAFF. CDR3 nucleotides: TGTGCCAGCAGCTCTACAGGGTCAGGCACTGAAGCTTTCTTT. Complete variable domain (other parts from reference TRBV2 and TRBJ1-1): EPEVTQTPSHQVTQMGQEVILRCVPISNHLYFYWYRQILGQKVEFLVSFYNNEISEKSEIFDDQFSVERPDGSNFTLKIRSTKLEDSAMYFCASSSTGSGTEAFFGQGTRLTVV.